This T cell receptor beta chain was found in a study of Graves' ophthalmopathy and Graves' hyperthyroidism. The TCR beta CDR3 regions underwent amplification from RNA transcripts. After a first-round RT-PCR with HTBI primers, a second-round multiplex PCR was run. MiXCR, run by TCRdb on the multiplex PCR reads, gives a single entry per CDR3 protein. The table has 600,000 to 950,000 distinct CDR3 sequences, roughly 41% seen once; the top ten hold less than 55%. Other autoimmune disease, uncontrolled infection, pregnancy and lactation led to exclusion. The evidence that diagnosis relied on was clinical symptoms, serum thyroxine, TRAb, thyroid ultrasound and orbital computed tomography. This clonotype was recorded at least ten times. Trimming left V 3 bases short and J 11 bases short, with 13 bases between. The CDR3 runs to 11 residues. CDR1 is SQVTM, CDR2 ANQGSEA, per germline.

This receptor was obtained from an adult man with Graves' ophthalmopathy. The chain couples TRBV29-1 to TRBJ1-1, with no clear D. Sequencing used peripheral blood. The CDR3 protein is CSVDLGPWAFF. The DNA for the CDR3 is TGCAGCGTTGATCTCGGCCCTTGGGCTTTCTTT. The complete variable domain, with remaining parts taken from reference TRBV29-1 and TRBJ1-1, reads SAVISQKPSRDICQRGTSLTIQCQVDSQVTMMFWYRQQPGQSLTLIATANQGSEATYESGFVIDKFPISRPNLTFSTLTVSNMSPEDSSIYLCSVDLGPWAFFGQGTRLTVV.